This TCR beta chain is from a study of T cells in Graves' hyperthyroidism and ophthalmopathy. Note on this clonotype: What it binds is not known.

V lost 6 bases and J 2 bases, leaving 11 bases between the germline ends. The CDR3 runs to 14 residues. It was RNA transcripts that yielded the amplified TCR beta CDR3 regions. The HTBI set primed first-round TCR CDR3 RT-PCR. TCRdb reanalysed the multiplex PCR reads using MiXCR and keeps one entry per CDR3 protein. The sample lists around 450,000 distinct CDR3 sequences, roughly 14% occurring once. Investigators excluded patients with uncontrolled infection, other autoimmune disease, pregnancy or lactation. Study-wide points: Most clonotypes that expanded in the thyroid above 0.001 also showed up in blood. Model-based prediction identified ophthalmopathy a median 6.5 months prior to its onset.

This sequence originates from a woman under 30 with Graves' hyperthyroidism. The V and J genes are TRBV6-7 and TRBJ1-5; the D gene is possibly TRBD1 (5 bases). TRBV6-7 is recorded as an ORF, its role being uncertain. The sample consisted of blood. The CDR3 reads CASRTTGGNQPQHF. CDR3 nucleotides: TGTGCCAGCAGAACTACAGGAGGCAATCAGCCCCAGCATTTT.